This T cell receptor beta chain was documented in a study of blood T cell repertoires in COVID-19. The CDR3 spans 14 residues. The ends were cut back, 5 bases at V and 7 bases at J, with 14 bases in the middle. The germline CDR1 and CDR2 sequences are LGHNA and YNFKEQ. Only in-frame clones appear in the TCRdb table, and some are missing; sequencing was by immunoSEQ multiplex PCR. Here the sample spans about 280,000 clones, approximately 80% being singletons. Within the 2 weeks before study entry, each person in the exposed group met a COVID-19 case. Sequencing used PBMCs or T cells enriched from blood (not recorded which). The chain combines TRBV4-2 with TRBJ1-4; tentative D call: TRBD1 (6 bases). This clonotype originated in a man aged 35-49 years who had been exposed to COVID-19. CDR3 protein: CASSTGSVGEKLFF. The CDR3 DNA is TGTGCCAGCAGCACAGGGTCGGTAGGTGAAAAACTGTTTTTT.